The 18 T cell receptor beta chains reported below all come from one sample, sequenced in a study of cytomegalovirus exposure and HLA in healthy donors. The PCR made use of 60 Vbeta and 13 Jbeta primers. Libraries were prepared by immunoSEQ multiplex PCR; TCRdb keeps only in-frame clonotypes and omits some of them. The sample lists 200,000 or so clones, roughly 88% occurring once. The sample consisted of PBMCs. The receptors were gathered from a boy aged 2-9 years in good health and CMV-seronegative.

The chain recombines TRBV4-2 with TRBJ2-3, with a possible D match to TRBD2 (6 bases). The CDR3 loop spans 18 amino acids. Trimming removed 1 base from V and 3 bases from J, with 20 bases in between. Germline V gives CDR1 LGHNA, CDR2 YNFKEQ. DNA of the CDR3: TGTGCCAGCAGCCAAGTTTACGAGGAGGGCCACCGAACAGATACGCAGTATTTT. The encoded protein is CASSQVYEEGHRTDTQYF.

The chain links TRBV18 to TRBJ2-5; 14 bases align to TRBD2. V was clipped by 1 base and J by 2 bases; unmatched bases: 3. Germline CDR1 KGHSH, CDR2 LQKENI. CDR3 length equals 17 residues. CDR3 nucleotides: TGTGCCAGCTCACCACGGACTAGCGGGGGGAAACAAGAGACCCAGTACTTC. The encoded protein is CASSPRTSGGKQETQYF.

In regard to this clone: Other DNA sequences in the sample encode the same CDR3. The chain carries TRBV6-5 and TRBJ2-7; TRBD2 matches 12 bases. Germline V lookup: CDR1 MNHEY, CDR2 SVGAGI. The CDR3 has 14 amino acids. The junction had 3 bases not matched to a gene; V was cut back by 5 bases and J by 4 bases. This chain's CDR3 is CASSGLAGPYEQYF. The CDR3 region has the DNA TGTGCCAGCAGTGGACTAGCGGGACCTTACGAGCAGTACTTC.

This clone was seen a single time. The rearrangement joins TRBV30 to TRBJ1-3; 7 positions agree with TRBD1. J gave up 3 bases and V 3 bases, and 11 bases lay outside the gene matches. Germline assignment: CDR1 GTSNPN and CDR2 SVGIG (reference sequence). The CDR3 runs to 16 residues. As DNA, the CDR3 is TGTGCCTGGAGCCCCGAGGCAGGGGGACTTGGAAACACCATATATTTT. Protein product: CAWSPEAGGLGNTIYF.

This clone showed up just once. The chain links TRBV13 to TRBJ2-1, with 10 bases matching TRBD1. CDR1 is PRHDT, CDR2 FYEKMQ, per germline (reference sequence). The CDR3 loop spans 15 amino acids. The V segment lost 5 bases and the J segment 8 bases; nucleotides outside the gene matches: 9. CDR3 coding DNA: TGTGCCAGCAGCCCAGACCGGGACAGGGGCCATGAGCAGTTCTTC. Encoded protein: CASSPDRDRGHEQFF. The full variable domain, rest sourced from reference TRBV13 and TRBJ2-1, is AAGVIQSPRHLIKEKRETATLKCYPIPRHDTVYWYQQGPGQDPQFLISFYEKMQSDKGSIPDRFSAQQFSDYHSELNMSSLELGDSALYFCASSPDRDRGHEQFFGPGTRLTVL.

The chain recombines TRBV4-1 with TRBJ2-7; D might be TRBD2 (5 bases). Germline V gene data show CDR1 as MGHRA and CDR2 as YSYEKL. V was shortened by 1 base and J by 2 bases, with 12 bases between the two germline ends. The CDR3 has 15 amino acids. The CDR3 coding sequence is TGCGCCAGCAGCCAAGCGAGGGCGGAGACCTACGAGCAGTACTTC. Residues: CASSQARAETYEQYF.

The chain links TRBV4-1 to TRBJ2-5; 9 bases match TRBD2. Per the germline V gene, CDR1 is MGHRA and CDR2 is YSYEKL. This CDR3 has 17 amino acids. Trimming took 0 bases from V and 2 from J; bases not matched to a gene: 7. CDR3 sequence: CASSQDTASGKQETQYF. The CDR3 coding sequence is TGCGCCAGCAGCCAAGATACGGCTAGCGGGAAACAAGAGACCCAGTACTTC.

CDR3 DNA sequence: TGTGCCAGTAGCCCAAACAGGGACACTGAAGCTTTCTTT. Amino acid sequence: CASSPNRDTEAFF. J is TRBJ1-1 and V is TRBV19, with TRBD1 as a possible D gene (6 bases). V lost 6 bases, J lost 3 bases, and 11 bases lay in between. Germline values: CDR1 LNHDA, CDR2 SQIVND (reference sequence). There are 13 residues in the CDR3. The whole variable domain, filled in from reference TRBV19 and TRBJ1-1, reads DGGITQSPKYLFRKEGQNVTLSCEQNLNHDAMYWYRQDPGQGLRLIYYSQIVNDFQKGDIAEGYSVSREKKESFPLTVTSAQKNPTAFYLCASSPNRDTEAFFGQGTRLTVV.

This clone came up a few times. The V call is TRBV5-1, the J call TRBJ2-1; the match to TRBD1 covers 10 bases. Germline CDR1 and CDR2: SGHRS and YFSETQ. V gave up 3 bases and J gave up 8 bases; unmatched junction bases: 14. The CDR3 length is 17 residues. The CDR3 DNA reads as TGCGCCAGCAGCTGGGGCGTGGGCGACAGGGGGCTCGATGAGCAGTTCTTC. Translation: CASSWGVGDRGLDEQFF.

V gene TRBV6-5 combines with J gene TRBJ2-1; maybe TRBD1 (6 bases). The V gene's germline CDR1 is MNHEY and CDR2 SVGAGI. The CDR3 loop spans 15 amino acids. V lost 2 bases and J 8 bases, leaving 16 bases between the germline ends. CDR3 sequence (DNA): TGTGCCAGCAGTTACCAGACAGGACCTCCTTATGAGCAGTTCTTC. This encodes CASSYQTGPPYEQFF.

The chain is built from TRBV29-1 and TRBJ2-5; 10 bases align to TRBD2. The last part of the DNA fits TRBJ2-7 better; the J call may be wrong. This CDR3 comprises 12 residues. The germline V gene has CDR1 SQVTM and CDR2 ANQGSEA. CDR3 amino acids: CSVASGSYEQYF. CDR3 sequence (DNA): TGCAGCGTAGCTAGCGGGAGTTACGAGCAGTACTTC.

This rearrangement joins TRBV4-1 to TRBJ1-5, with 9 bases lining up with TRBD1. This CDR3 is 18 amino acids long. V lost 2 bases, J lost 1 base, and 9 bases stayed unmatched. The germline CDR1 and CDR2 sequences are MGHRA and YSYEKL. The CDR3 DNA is TGCGCCAGCAGCCAAATAATCCAAACAGGGGGCAGCAATCAGCCCCAGCATTTT. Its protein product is CASSQIIQTGGSNQPQHF.

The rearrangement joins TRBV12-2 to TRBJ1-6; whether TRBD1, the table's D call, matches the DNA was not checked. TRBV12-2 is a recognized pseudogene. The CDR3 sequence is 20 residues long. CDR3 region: CASRFMTLLTGGSYNSPLHF. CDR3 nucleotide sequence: TGTGCAAGTCGCTTCATGACACTCCTCACAGGGGGCTCCTATAATTCACCCCTCCACTTT.

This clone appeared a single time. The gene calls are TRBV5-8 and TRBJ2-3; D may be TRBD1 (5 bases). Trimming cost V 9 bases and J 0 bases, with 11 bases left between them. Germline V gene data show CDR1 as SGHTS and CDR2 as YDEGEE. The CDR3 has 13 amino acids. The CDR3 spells CATNRRSTDTQYF. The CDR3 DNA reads TGTGCCACAAACAGGCGAAGCACAGATACGCAGTATTTT.

The CDR3 nucleotides are TGTGCCAGCAGTATTACCGGGACAGCGCCCTACGAGCAGTACTTC. Protein product: CASSITGTAPYEQYF. This rearrangement joins TRBV27 to TRBJ2-7; 7 bases are shared with TRBD1. Germline CDR1 and CDR2: MNHEY and SMNVEV (reference sequence). V shed 5 bases, J shed 2 bases, and the junction held 9 bases outside the gene matches. The CDR3 totals 15 residues.

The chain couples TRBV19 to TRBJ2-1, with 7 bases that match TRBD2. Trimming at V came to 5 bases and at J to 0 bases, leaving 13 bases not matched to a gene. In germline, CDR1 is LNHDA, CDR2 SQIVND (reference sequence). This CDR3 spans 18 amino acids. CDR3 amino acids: CASSVYSGPVSSYNEQFF. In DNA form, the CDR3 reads TGTGCCAGTAGTGTCTATAGCGGGCCTGTGAGCTCCTACAATGAGCAGTTCTTC.

Written as DNA, the CDR3 is TGTGCCTGGAGTCCAAGGATATGGACAGGCTTGAGCTCCTACAATGAGCAGTTCTTC. This sequence encodes CAWSPRIWTGLSSYNEQFF. V is TRBV30 and J is TRBJ2-1, with 7 bases that match TRBD1. The germline CDR1 and CDR2 sequences are GTSNPN and SVGIG (reference sequence). CDR3 length: 19 amino acids. V trimming: 2 bases; J trimming: 0 bases; junction bases outside the gene matches: 16.

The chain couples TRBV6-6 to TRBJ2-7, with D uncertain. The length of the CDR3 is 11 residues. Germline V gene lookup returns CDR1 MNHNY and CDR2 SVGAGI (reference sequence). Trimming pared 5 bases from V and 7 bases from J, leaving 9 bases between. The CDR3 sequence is CASSPAREQYF. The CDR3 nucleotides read TGTGCCAGCAGTCCCGCGCGGGAGCAGTACTTC.